These 32 T cell receptor beta chains were all obtained from the same sample, sequenced in a study of cytomegalovirus exposure and HLA in healthy donors. PCR was performed using 60 Vbeta and 13 Jbeta primers. Profiling relied on immunoSEQ multiplex PCR, and the TCRdb table lists in-frame clones only, not all of them. The repertoire shows 150,000 or so clones; the top ten hold 1.3%. The material sequenced was PBMCs. The receptor set was obtained from a woman aged 55-70 years in good health and CMV-seronegative.

The chain has TRBV4-1 and TRBJ2-2, with a possible D match to TRBD1 (7 bases). The CDR3 totals 16 residues. The germline V gene has CDR1 MGHRA and CDR2 YSYEKL. The germline V and J ends were trimmed by 3 bases and 7 bases, with 18 bases remaining between them. This CDR3 reads CASSHPGRGRGGELFF. The CDR3 nucleotides are TGCGCCAGCAGCCACCCCGGAAGGGGGCGGGGCGGGGAGCTGTTTTTT.

This rearrangement joins TRBV11-2 to TRBJ1-3; D call uncertain. CDR1 and CDR2 from the germline V gene are SGHAT and FQNNGV. Deletions cut 1 base from V and 0 bases from J, with 7 bases between. The CDR3 length is 15 residues. The CDR3 nucleotides read TGTGCCAGCAGCTTAGTCCGGTACTCTGGAAACACCATATATTTT. It translates to CASSLVRYSGNTIYF. Supplemented by reference TRBV11-2 and TRBJ1-3, the full variable domain reads EAGVAQSPRYKIIEKRQSVAFWCNPISGHATLYWYQQILGQGPKLLIQFQNNGVVDDSQLPKDRFSAERLKGVDSTLKIQPAKLEDSAVYLCASSLVRYSGNTIYFGEGSWLTVV.

This chain connects TRBV7-9 to TRBJ2-5; D may be TRBD2 (7 bases). The V end was cut by 3 bases, the J end by 5 bases, with 16 bases between. Germline V CDR1 and CDR2: SEHNR, FQNEAQ (reference sequence). The CDR3 is 15 residues long. The CDR3 DNA reads as TGTGCCAGCAGCTTTGGAGGGGGAGGGATGGAGACCCAGTACTTC. Protein: CASSFGGGGMETQYF.

V gene TRBV18 combines with J gene TRBJ1-3; 11 nucleotides line up with TRBD1. Germline CDR1 is KGHSH and CDR2 is LQKENI. V was pared by 6 bases and J by 7 bases, with 14 bases of the junction left unmatched. There are 17 residues in the CDR3. Written as DNA, the CDR3 is TGTGCCAGCTCTCAACAATCCTCCGGGACAGGGGGGAACACCATATATTTT. Residues: CASSQQSSGTGGNTIYF.

The chain is built from TRBV5-1 and TRBJ1-1; D is perhaps TRBD1 (5 bases). From germline, CDR1 is SGHRS and CDR2 YFSETQ. CDR3 length equals 17 residues. Trimming removed 1 base from V and 0 bases from J, with 16 bases in between. The CDR3 is CASSLRRGLSMNTEAFF. In DNA form, the CDR3 reads TGCGCCAGCAGCTTGCGGAGGGGCCTTTCCATGAACACTGAAGCTTTCTTT.

V is TRBV6-1 and J is TRBJ2-7; D is perhaps TRBD2 (5 bases). Germline V gene sequence: CDR1 MNHNS, CDR2 SASEGT. The CDR3 extends over 14 amino acids. The germline V and J ends were trimmed by 7 bases and 4 bases, with 17 bases remaining between them. The CDR3 nucleotides are TGTGCCAGCAATCAATGGGCGGGTGAATACGAGCAGTACTTC. Amino acid sequence: CASNQWAGEYEQYF.

The genes are TRBV7-9 and TRBJ1-5; possibly TRBD1 for D (6 bases). Trimming removed 1 base from V and 7 bases from J, with 14 bases in between. The CDR3 length is 15 residues. Germline V gene sequence: CDR1 SEHNR, CDR2 FQNEAQ (reference sequence). CDR3 loop: CASSLGQGNGQPQHF. Here the CDR3 DNA reads TGTGCCAGCAGCTTAGGGCAGGGGAATGGACAGCCCCAGCATTTT.

The chain combines TRBV5-6 with TRBJ2-5, with 9 bases identical to TRBD2. The CDR3 has 14 residues. The germline CDR1 and CDR2 sequences are SGHDT and YYEEEE. V dropped 3 bases and J dropped 4; count of bases not matched to a gene: 4. The CDR3 coding sequence is TGTGCCAGCAGCTCGGGCGGGAGGGTAGAGACCCAGTACTTC. This codes for CASSSGGRVETQYF.

V and J are TRBV5-4 and TRBJ1-4; 10 bases are shared with TRBD1. From germline, CDR1 is SGHNT and CDR2 YYREEE (reference sequence). The CDR3 totals 17 residues. The V gene end was trimmed by 4 bases and the J gene end by 3 bases; junction bases not matched to a gene: 9. The CDR3, as DNA: TGTGCCAGCAGCCCCGGGACAGGGGTACGGGCTAATGAAAAACTGTTTTTT. It codes for CASSPGTGVRANEKLFF.

The CDR3 protein is CASSLPYGRLNTEAFF. The CDR3, as DNA: TGTGCCAGCAGCCTGCCTTATGGGAGACTGAACACTGAAGCTTTCTTT. The chain is built from TRBV7-8 and TRBJ1-1; D remains ambiguous. Germline V gives CDR1 SGHVS, CDR2 FQNEAQ. There are 16 residues in the CDR3. The V end lost 5 bases, the J end lost 0 bases, and 16 bases lay between the germline ends.

This chain's CDR3 is CASSFRGRTSGLPNTGELFF. DNA of the CDR3: TGTGCCAGCAGCTTTAGGGGTAGGACTAGCGGGTTACCGAACACCGGGGAGCTGTTTTTT. The chain recombines TRBV5-4 with TRBJ2-2; 11 nucleotides line up with TRBD2. This CDR3 is 20 amino acids long. Germline CDR1 reads SGHNT; CDR2 reads YYREEE (reference sequence). V shed 2 bases, J shed 0 bases, and the junction held 12 bases outside the gene matches.

The chain recombines TRBV27 with TRBJ1-2, with 8 nucleotides matching TRBD1. This CDR3 contains 16 residues. V gave up 5 bases and J gave up 4 bases; unmatched junction bases: 12. Germline CDR1 and CDR2: MNHEY and SMNVEV (reference sequence). The CDR3 here is CASSPISGQGGYGYTF. As DNA, the CDR3 is TGTGCCAGCAGTCCAATCAGCGGACAGGGCGGCTATGGCTACACCTTC.

J is TRBJ1-1 and V is TRBV2, with 7 bases aligning to TRBD1. Germline CDR1 is SNHLY and CDR2 is FYNNEI. The CDR3 runs to 13 residues. The trim removed 5 bases at V and 4 bases at J, leaving 4 bases unmatched. The CDR3 sequence is CASSTTGFTEAFF. In DNA, the CDR3 is TGTGCCAGCAGTACGACAGGGTTCACTGAAGCTTTCTTT.

V and J are TRBV29-1 and TRBJ2-7; 9 nucleotides agree with TRBD1. CDR3 length equals 12 residues. The V segment lost 7 bases and the J segment 6 bases; nucleotides outside the gene matches: 7. CDR1 is SQVTM and CDR2 is ANQGSEA in the germline V gene. The CDR3 DNA reads TGCAGCGCTGGACAGGGGAGTGGCGAGCAGTACTTC. Translated: CSAGQGSGEQYF.

V gene TRBV14 combines with J gene TRBJ2-7; 7 bases agree with TRBD1. Trimming at V came to 4 bases and at J to 0 bases, leaving 6 bases not matched to a gene. The CDR3 sequence is 15 residues long. CDR1 and CDR2 (germline): SGHDN, FVKESK. CDR3 residues: CASSRPGQSSYEQYF. The CDR3, as DNA: TGTGCCAGCAGCCGACCGGGACAGAGCTCCTACGAGCAGTACTTC.

The chain combines TRBV5-4 with TRBJ2-1; TRBD2 agrees at 8 bases. This CDR3 has 17 residues. V shed 1 base and J 9 bases; nucleotides not matched to a gene: 15. Germline assignment: CDR1 SGHNT and CDR2 YYREEE (reference sequence). DNA for the CDR3: TGTGCCAGCAGCTTGAAAGGCGGGGGGCGGGAAGGGGGTGAGCAGTTCTTC. Translation gives CASSLKGGGREGGEQFF.

The chain uses TRBV29-1 and TRBJ1-6; a weak D match, TRBD1 (5 bases). Trimming cost V 0 bases and J 6 bases, with 6 bases left between them. This CDR3 spans 13 amino acids. Germline V gene data show CDR1 as SQVTM and CDR2 as ANQGSEA. CDR3 sequence: CSVEETVNSPLHF. In DNA, the CDR3 is TGCAGCGTTGAAGAGACAGTTAATTCACCCCTCCACTTT.

The chain recombines TRBV5-1 with TRBJ1-1; 10 bases align to TRBD1. The V segment lost 4 bases and the J segment 5 bases; nucleotides outside the gene matches: 5. Looked up from germline, CDR1 is SGHRS and CDR2 is YFSETQ. The CDR3 consists of 14 residues. In DNA form, the CDR3 reads TGCGCCAGCAGCGGGGGGACAGGGGAGACTGAAGCTTTCTTT. Translating it yields CASSGGTGETEAFF.

The chain recombines TRBV5-1 with TRBJ1-2; 8 bases align to TRBD1. Trimming at V came to 2 bases and at J to 4 bases, leaving 4 bases not matched to a gene. This CDR3 comprises 14 residues. Germline CDR1 SGHRS, CDR2 YFSETQ. The DNA of the CDR3 is TGCGCCAGCAGCTTTGAGACAGGGGCCTATGGCTACACCTTC. Its translation: CASSFETGAYGYTF.

The chain employs TRBV10-1 and TRBJ2-1, with D possibly matching TRBD2 (5 bases). Germline V gene lookup returns CDR1 WNHNN and CDR2 SYGVQD (reference sequence). The V end lost 4 bases, the J end lost 8 bases, and 15 bases lay between the germline ends. CDR3 length: 14 residues. The CDR3 coding sequence is TGCGCCAGCAGTGGGGCACACGGAGCGGATGAGCAGTTCTTC. This encodes CASSGAHGADEQFF.

The chain combines TRBV18 with TRBJ1-3; tentative D call: TRBD1 (6 bases). V lost 3 bases, J lost 0 bases, and 15 bases lay in between. Germline CDR1 reads KGHSH; CDR2 reads LQKENI. The CDR3 consists of 17 residues. In nucleotides, the CDR3 is TGTGCCAGCTCACCCACCGGGACAAAGAACTCTGGAAACACCATATATTTT. Translated, it gives CASSPTGTKNSGNTIYF.

The chain recombines TRBV5-5 with TRBJ2-5; TRBD1 matches at 7 bases. The tail of the sequence fits TRBJ2-7 better, so the J call may be wrong. Germline values: CDR1 SGHKS, CDR2 YYEKEE (reference sequence). The CDR3 spans 14 residues. The CDR3 DNA reads TGTGCCAGCAGCGGAACCGGGACAGTGTACGAGCAGTACTTC. Translation gives CASSGTGTVYEQYF.

This chain joins TRBV28 and TRBJ2-5, with TRBD2 identical over 7 bases. After removal of 6 bases from V and 3 bases from J, the junction contained 7 bases not matched to a gene. Germline CDR1 and CDR2: MDHEN and SYDVKM. The CDR3 spans 14 residues. Here the CDR3 reads CASRNQGGKETQYF. In DNA form, the CDR3 reads TGTGCCAGCAGAAATCAGGGAGGGAAAGAGACCCAGTACTTC.

The V and J genes are TRBV29-1 and TRBJ1-2, with D perhaps TRBD1 (6 bases). Germline V gene data show CDR1 as SQVTM and CDR2 as ANQGSEA. CDR3 length: 14 amino acids. The V and J ends lost 7 bases and 5 bases respectively, with 20 bases between them. This CDR3 is CSGGSYWDTYGYTF. DNA for the CDR3: TGCAGCGGGGGGTCGTACTGGGACACGTATGGCTACACCTTC.

This sequence joins TRBV5-4 and TRBJ2-5; 14 bases fit TRBD2. This CDR3 is built from 17 residues. V trimming: 5 bases; J trimming: 3 bases; junction bases outside the gene matches: 9. The germline V gene encodes CDR1 SGHNT and CDR2 YYREEE (reference sequence). This CDR3 is CASSSGLAGATEETQYF. CDR3 DNA: TGTGCCAGCAGTTCGGGACTAGCGGGAGCCACGGAAGAGACCCAGTACTTC.

This rearrangement joins TRBV5-1 to TRBJ2-1; 13 bases are shared with TRBD2. Trimming took 4 bases from V and 8 from J; bases not matched to a gene: 9. The CDR3 length is 16 residues. Germline V gene data show CDR1 as SGHRS and CDR2 as YFSETQ. The CDR3 region has the DNA TGCGCCAGCAGCCCGCGGACTAGCGGGAGTGGGGATGAGCAGTTCTTC. This gives the protein CASSPRTSGSGDEQFF.

This chain joins TRBV7-2 and TRBJ2-7, with 10 bases aligning to TRBD1. The CDR3 is made up of 19 amino acids. After removal of 5 bases from V and 0 bases from J, the junction contained 16 bases not matched to a gene. CDR1 and CDR2 (germline): SGHTA, FQGNSA. The CDR3 bases are TGTGCCAGCAGCCCTAGTGGGACAGGGGCCTTTAGGAGCTCCTACGAGCAGTACTTC. It codes for CASSPSGTGAFRSSYEQYF.

The J gene is TRBJ1-5, the V gene TRBV5-1, with 8 bases that match TRBD1. After removal of 4 bases from V and 5 bases from J, the junction contained 5 bases not matched to a gene. The CDR3 runs to 14 residues. Germline CDR1 and CDR2: SGHRS and YFSETQ. For the CDR3, the DNA is TGCGCCAGCAGCCCGGACAGGGTCGATCAGCCCCAGCATTTT. Protein: CASSPDRVDQPQHF.

Concerning this clone: It is likely a read error, because the conserved phenylalanine at the end of the CDR3 is missing. The DNA is left out, because the CDR3 cannot be placed on it with certainty; the CDR3 is given as TCRdb lists it. The V gene is TRBV20-1, the J gene TRBJ1-2; the table's D call, TRBD1, has no DNA check behind it. Looked up from germline, CDR1 is DFQATT and CDR2 is SNEGSKA (reference sequence). The CDR3 extends over 11 residues, inclusive of both ends. This chain's CDR3 is CSAHSFSEAGL.

The chain is built from TRBV7-2 and TRBJ2-2, with TRBD2 matching over 9 bases. With 3 bases clipped from V and 5 bases from J, the junction kept 10 bases outside the gene matches. In germline, CDR1 is SGHTA, CDR2 FQGNSA. The CDR3 loop spans 17 amino acids. As DNA, the CDR3 is TGTGCCAGCAGCTTTGGGGGCGGGAGGGCCCTAACCGGGGAGCTGTTTTTT. Its translation is CASSFGGGRALTGELFF.

The V gene is TRBV7-2, the J gene TRBJ2-4, with TRBD1 as a possible D gene (5 bases). The CDR3 is 14 residues long. Germline lookup yields CDR1 SGHTA and CDR2 FQGNSA. Trimming took off 4 bases at V and 8 bases at J, with 15 bases between the two ends. The CDR3 bases are TGTGCCAGCAGCTCCCCCAGGGAAAGGTACATTCAGTACTTC. Translated: CASSSPRERYIQYF.

The rearrangement uses TRBV7-3 and TRBJ2-3; a weak D match, TRBD2 (6 bases). V dropped 0 bases and J dropped 1 base, with 23 bases sitting between them. Germline CDR1 SGHTA, CDR2 FQGTGA. The CDR3 is 20 residues long. The CDR3 DNA is TGTGCCAGCAGCTTAACTTCGCGGGGTGGTGCGGGAAGTGGCACAGATACGCAGTATTTT. This encodes CASSLTSRGGAGSGTDTQYF. The full variable domain, with the rest looked up from reference TRBV7-3 and TRBJ2-3, is GAGVSQTPSNKVTEKGKYVELRCDPISGHTALYWYRQSLGQGPEFLIYFQGTGAADDSGLPNDRFFAVRPEGSVSTLKIQRTERGDSAVYLCASSLTSRGGAGSGTDTQYFGPGTRLTVL.